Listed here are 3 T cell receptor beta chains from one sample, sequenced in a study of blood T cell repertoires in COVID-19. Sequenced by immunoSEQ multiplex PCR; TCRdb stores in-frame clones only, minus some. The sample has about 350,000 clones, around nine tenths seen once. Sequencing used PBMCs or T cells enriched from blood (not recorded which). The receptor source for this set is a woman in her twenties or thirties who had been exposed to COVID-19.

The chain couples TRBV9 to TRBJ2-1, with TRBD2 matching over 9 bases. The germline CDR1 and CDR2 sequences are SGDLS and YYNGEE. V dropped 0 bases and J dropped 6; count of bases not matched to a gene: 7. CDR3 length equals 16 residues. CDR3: CASSVVASGVPNEQFF. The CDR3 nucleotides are TGTGCCAGCAGCGTAGTGGCTAGCGGGGTTCCCAATGAGCAGTTCTTC.

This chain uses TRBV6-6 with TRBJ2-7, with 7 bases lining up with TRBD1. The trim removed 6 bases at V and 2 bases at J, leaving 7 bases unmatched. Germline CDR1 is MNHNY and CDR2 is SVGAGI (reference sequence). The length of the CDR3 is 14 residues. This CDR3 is CASSKIGQAYEQYF. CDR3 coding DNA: TGTGCCAGCAGCAAGATAGGACAGGCCTACGAGCAGTACTTC.

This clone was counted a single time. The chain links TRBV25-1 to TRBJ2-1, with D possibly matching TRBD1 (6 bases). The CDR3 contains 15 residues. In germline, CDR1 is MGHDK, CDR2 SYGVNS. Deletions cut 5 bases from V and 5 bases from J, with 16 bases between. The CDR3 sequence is CASSFKGGPNNEQFF. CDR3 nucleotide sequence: TGTGCCAGCAGTTTCAAAGGGGGACCAAACAATGAGCAGTTCTTC.